The sequence of this T cell receptor beta chain was determined in a study of T cells in Graves' hyperthyroidism and ophthalmopathy. This clonotype was observed many times. This CDR3 comprises 15 residues. Germline V gene lookup returns CDR1 MDHEN and CDR2 SYDVKM. Between the trimmed V and J ends, which lost 10 bases and 0 bases, there was a span of 19 bases. RNA transcripts served as the template for amplifying TCR beta CDR3 regions. TCR CDR3 underwent first-round RT-PCR with the HTBI primer set. Via MiXCR, TCRdb re-called the multiplex PCR reads, giving one row per CDR3 protein. The sample has about 350,000 distinct CDR3 sequences, roughly 13% seen once.

This chain joins TRBV28 and TRBJ2-7; D is undetermined. This TCR was sampled from a woman aged 35 to 49 with Graves' ophthalmopathy. The sample taken for sequencing was blood. This CDR3 reads CATLEASVGSYEQYF. For the CDR3, the DNA is TGTGCCACCTTAGAAGCAAGCGTTGGCTCCTACGAGCAGTACTTC. The variable domain in full, with the rest retrieved from reference TRBV28 and TRBJ2-7, is DVKVTQSSRYLVKRTGEKVFLECVQDMDHENMFWYRQDPGLGLRLIYFSYDVKMKEKGDIPEGYSVSREKKERFSLILESASTNQTSMYLCATLEASVGSYEQYFGPGTRLTVT.